What follows are 16 T cell receptor beta chains derived from one specimen sequenced in a study of CD8+CD57+ T cells in acquired aplastic anemia. TCR beta VDJ and CDR3 profiling used genomic DNA as template. TCRdb independently ran MiXCR on the reads; one entry per CDR3 protein. The table shows roughly 170,000 distinct CDR3 sequences, with around 50% occurring only once. Flow cytometry had shown expanded CD8+CD57+ cells in the patients chosen for sequencing. Source material: sorted CD4+, CD8+, or CD8+CD57+ T cells (not recorded which) from PBMCs. Every receptor here comes from a human donor with aplastic anemia.

V is TRBV2 and J is TRBJ2-7; D possibly matches TRBD1 or TRBD2 (5 bases each). Looked up from germline, CDR1 is SNHLY and CDR2 is FYNNEI. The CDR3 runs to 16 residues. Deletions cut 0 bases from V and 3 bases from J, with 15 bases between. CDR3 sequence reads: CASSEAGTRDGYEQYF. The CDR3 bases are TGTGCCAGCAGTGAAGCGGGAACTAGGGACGGCTACGAGCAGTACTTC. Together with reference TRBV2 and TRBJ2-7, the CDR3 gives the full variable domain: EPEVTQTPSHQVTQMGQEVILRCVPISNHLYFYWYRQILGQKVEFLVSFYNNEISEKSEIFDDQFSVERPDGSNFTLKIRSTKLEDSAMYFCASSEAGTRDGYEQYFGPGTRLTVT.

This clonotype has just a few counts. This chain uses TRBV2 with TRBJ2-6; D gene unclear. V was trimmed by 3 bases and J by 0 bases, leaving 12 bases between them. This CDR3 has 17 amino acids. CDR1 is SNHLY and CDR2 is FYNNEI in the germline V gene. The CDR3 DNA sequence: TGTGCCAGCAGTGAGGGCAGCCTCATCTCTGGGGCCAACGTCCTGACTTTC. The encoded protein is CASSEGSLISGANVLTF.

The genes are TRBV5-6 and TRBJ1-5; D remains ambiguous. Germline-derived CDR1 and CDR2 are SGHDT and YYEEEE. The CDR3 runs 15 residues. Trimming cost V 3 bases and J 2 bases, with 12 bases left between them. CDR3 in amino acids: CASSYRVDGNQPQHF. CDR3 DNA: TGTGCCAGCAGCTATAGGGTGGATGGCAATCAGCCCCAGCATTTT. The full variable domain, with the rest looked up from reference TRBV5-6 and TRBJ1-5, is DAGVTQSPTHLIKTRGQQVTLRCSPKSGHDTVSWYQQALGQGPQFIFQYYEEEERQRGNFPDRFSGHQFPNYSSELNVNALLLGDSALYLCASSYRVDGNQPQHFGDGTRLSIL.

This clonotype was seen only once. The junction departs from the called germline gene at one end, perhaps through a read error. The chain carries TRBV6-2 or TRBV6-3 and TRBJ2-3; TRBD1 matches 7 bases. The CDR3 covers 14 residues. The germline V gene encodes CDR1 MNHEY and CDR2 SVGEGT. CDR3 protein: CASARDSFTDTRYF. The CDR3 nucleotides are TGTGCCAGCGCCCGGGACAGTTTCACAGATACGCGGTATTTT.

This clonotype has at least ten counts. The chain carries TRBV12-3 or TRBV12-4 and TRBJ2-7; D is possibly TRBD1 or TRBD2 (5 bases each). Trimming took 6 bases from V and 1 from J, leaving 19 bases between them. The CDR3 spans 16 residues. DNA for the CDR3: TGTGCCAGCAGCGCCTTCTCCCGGGACCGGTCCTACGAGCAGTACTTC. Translation: CASSAFSRDRSYEQYF.

The gene calls are TRBV6-5 and TRBJ2-7; D ambiguous. Trimming shortened V by 0 bases and J by 6 bases, and 15 bases separated the two germline ends. Germline CDR1 and CDR2: MNHEY and SVGAGI. The CDR3 loop spans 15 amino acids. Here the CDR3 reads CASSYSSATPTEQYF. In DNA form, the CDR3 reads TGTGCCAGCAGTTACTCGTCCGCGACCCCCACCGAGCAGTACTTC.

Comments on this clonotype: Germline is not matched at one junction end, which may reflect a read error. The chain is built from TRBV7-2 and TRBJ2-1; a weak D match, TRBD2 (7 bases). The CDR3 length is 15 residues. Germline V lookup: CDR1 SGHTA, CDR2 FQGNSA. The CDR3 DNA sequence: TGTGCCAGCAGCTTAGCCCGGGGGGCCTACAATGAGCAGTCCTTC. Its protein product is CASSLARGAYNEQSF.

This clonotype is labeled medium-sized (0.01 to 0.1%). V usage is TRBV10-3 and J usage is TRBJ1-2; TRBD1 matches 8 bases. Germline CDR1 is ENHRY and CDR2 is SYGVKD. The V and J ends lost 0 bases and 4 bases, in that order; junction bases with no gene match: 1. This CDR3 has 14 residues. The CDR3 reads CAISESDRGYGYTF. CDR3 DNA sequence: TGTGCCATCAGTGAGTCCGACAGGGGCTATGGCTACACCTTC.

V is TRBV5-1 and J is TRBJ2-7; 12 bases match TRBD1. The CDR3 loop spans 16 amino acids. Trimming cost V 2 bases and J 3 bases; bases outside gene matches: 6. Germline V CDR1 and CDR2: SGHRS, YFSETQ. As DNA, the CDR3 is TGCGCCAGCAGCTTAGGGACAGGGGGCGAGGACTACGAGCAGTACTTC. It is translated as CASSLGTGGEDYEQYF.

This clonotype has at least ten counts. The chain recombines TRBV20-1 with TRBJ1-1; tentative D call: TRBD1 (5 bases). The CDR3 is 13 amino acids. Germline CDR1 DFQATT, CDR2 SNEGSKA (reference sequence). With 7 bases removed from V and 1 base from J, the gap between germline ends came to 13 bases. The CDR3 nucleotides are TGCAGTGGATCGTGGGGGACGAACACTGAAGCTTTCTTT. Amino acid sequence: CSGSWGTNTEAFF.

V usage is TRBV24-1 and J usage is TRBJ1-2; D unclear. Trimming took off 4 bases at V and 4 bases at J, with 9 bases between the two ends. This CDR3 spans 13 amino acids. The germline V gene encodes CDR1 KGHDR and CDR2 SFDVKD. CDR3 in amino acids: CATSEGNGYGYTF. The CDR3 DNA sequence: TGTGCCACCAGTGAAGGGAATGGCTATGGCTACACCTTC.

This clonotype has at least ten counts. The chain recombines TRBV9 with TRBJ1-4; D is possibly TRBD1 (6 bases). V was pared by 4 bases and J by 12 bases, with 16 bases between. Germline-derived CDR1 and CDR2 are SGDLS and YYNGEE. This CDR3 region has 13 residues. The CDR3, as DNA: TGTGCCAGCAGCACCGGCGGGGAGGGGGAACTGTTTTTT. It specifies CASSTGGEGELFF.

Turning to this clonotype: A much larger clone differs from this one at a single base, so this may be a read error. The V gene is TRBV5-1, the J gene TRBJ1-1; D gene ambiguous. The germline V gene has CDR1 SGHRS and CDR2 YFSETQ. This CDR3 is built from 15 residues. Here the CDR3 reads CASSLSSTMNTGAFF. Written as DNA, the CDR3 is TGCGCCAGCAGCTTGTCATCCACGATGAACACTGGAGCTTTCTTT.

This clonotype was counted many times. V and J are TRBV30 and TRBJ2-7, with TRBD1 matching over 9 bases. Unmatched junction bases numbered 6, after V lost 1 base and J lost 2 bases. This CDR3 is 15 amino acids long. Per germline, CDR1 GTSNPN and CDR2 SVGIG (reference sequence). The CDR3 loop is CAWSGQGGRAYEQYF. The CDR3 DNA sequence: TGTGCCTGGAGTGGACAGGGGGGAAGGGCCTACGAGCAGTACTTC.

This clonotype was counted many times. CDR3 protein: CASSIFRPGLGTGSNSPLHF. DNA for the CDR3: TGTGCCAGTAGTATATTTCGACCCGGCTTAGGGACAGGGAGTAATTCACCCCTCCACTTT. The chain joins TRBV19 to TRBJ1-6; 9 bases fit TRBD1. The germline V gene has CDR1 LNHDA and CDR2 SQIVND (reference sequence). The length of the CDR3 is 20 residues. With V trimmed by 2 bases and J by 6 bases, 17 bases remained unmatched. Drawing the rest from reference TRBV19 and TRBJ1-6, the complete variable domain is DGGITQSPKYLFRKEGQNVTLSCEQNLNHDAMYWYRQDPGQGLRLIYYSQIVNDFQKGDIAEGYSVSREKKESFPLTVTSAQKNPTAFYLCASSIFRPGLGTGSNSPLHFGNGTRLTVT.

The J gene is TRBJ1-2, the V gene TRBV19; 7 bases match TRBD1. CDR3 size: 14 residues. Germline V CDR1 and CDR2: LNHDA, SQIVND (reference sequence). With V trimmed by 5 bases and J by 2 bases, 5 bases remained unmatched. The CDR3 is CASSVSDRNYGYTF. The CDR3 DNA follows: TGTGCCAGTAGTGTATCGGACAGGAACTATGGCTACACCTTC.